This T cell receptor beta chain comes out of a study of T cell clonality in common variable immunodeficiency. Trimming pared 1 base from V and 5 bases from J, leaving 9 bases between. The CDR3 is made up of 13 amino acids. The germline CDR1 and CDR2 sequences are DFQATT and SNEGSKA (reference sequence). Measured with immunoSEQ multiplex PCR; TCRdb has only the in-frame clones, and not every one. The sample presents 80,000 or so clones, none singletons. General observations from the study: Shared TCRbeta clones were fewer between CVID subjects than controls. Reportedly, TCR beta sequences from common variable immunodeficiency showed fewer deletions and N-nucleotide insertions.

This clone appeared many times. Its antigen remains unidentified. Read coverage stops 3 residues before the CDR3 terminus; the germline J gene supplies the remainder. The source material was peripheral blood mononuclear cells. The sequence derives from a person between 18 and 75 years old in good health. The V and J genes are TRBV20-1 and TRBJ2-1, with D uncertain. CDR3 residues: CSARGPTDNEQFF. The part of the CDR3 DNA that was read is TGCAGTGCTAGAGGGCCTACAGACAATGAG.